The 13 T cell receptor beta chains listed next were all sequenced from one sample in a study of OX40 agonist ivuxolimab in advanced cancers. The library was produced with the immunoSEQ multiplex PCR assay. TCRdb obtained this table from immuneACCESS and retained in-frame rearrangements with V and J assigned. These tables miss some clones; where compared with another copy, unresolved V genes account for less than half of the shortfall, and the remainder is unexplained. The sample profile shows about 66,000 clones; 75% to 90% of them were found once. The top ten clonotypes cover 14% of the sample. Sequencing used CD4+ or CD8+ T cells sorted from blood, obtained in a trial of the OX40 agonist ivuxolimab. These receptors were obtained from an adult with an advanced solid tumor such as melanoma, head and neck, liver or kidney cancer.

CDR3 nucleotide sequence: TGCAGCGCCAGGGACAGGAGCTCCTACGAGCAGTACTTC. Translation gives CSARDRSSYEQYF. V usage is TRBV29-1 and J usage is TRBJ2-7; 8 nucleotides align to TRBD1. The CDR3 is 13 amino acids. Germline V gene sequence: CDR1 SQVTM, CDR2 ANQGSEA. J gave up 0 bases and V 7 bases, and 5 bases lay outside the gene matches.

The chain recombines TRBV6-1 with TRBJ1-5; the D is unclear. The germline V gene encodes CDR1 MNHNS and CDR2 SASEGT. This CDR3 has 15 amino acids. Trimming shortened V by 0 bases and J by 7 bases, and 13 bases separated the two germline ends. CDR3 DNA: TGTGCCAGCAGTGAAGCGATGGAGGGATGGCAGCCCCAGCATTTT. It specifies CASSEAMEGWQPQHF.

This rearrangement joins TRBV7-9 to TRBJ2-7; possibly TRBD2 for D (6 bases). Germline CDR1 reads SEHNR; CDR2 reads FQNEAQ (reference sequence). Deletions cut 4 bases from V and 3 bases from J, with 25 bases between. CDR3 length: 18 residues. The CDR3 DNA sequence: TGTGCCAGCAGCTCCACTCAAGACGGGCCCGGGAGCATCTACGAGCAGTACTTC. It codes for CASSSTQDGPGSIYEQYF. Filled out from reference TRBV7-9 and TRBJ2-7, the complete variable domain reads DTGVSQNPRHKITKRGQNVTFRCDPISEHNRLYWYRQTLGQGPEFLTYFQNEAQLEKSRLLSDRFSAERPKGSFSTLEIQRTEQGDSAMYLCASSSTQDGPGSIYEQYFGPGTRLTVT.

The chain links TRBV29-1 to TRBJ2-1, with a tentative D call TRBD2 (8 bases). Germline assignment: CDR1 SQVTM and CDR2 ANQGSEA. With 7 bases removed from V and 1 base from J, the gap between germline ends came to 14 bases. The CDR3 is 14 residues long. For the CDR3, the DNA is TGCAGCGGCGGGGGGACAGCTTCCTACAATGAGCAGTTCTTC. Its translation is CSGGGTASYNEQFF.

The chain joins TRBV6-5 to TRBJ2-7; 7 bases agree with TRBD1. Trimming at V came to 10 bases and at J to 0 bases, leaving 9 bases not matched to a gene. The germline V gene has CDR1 MNHEY and CDR2 SVGAGI. The CDR3 has 14 amino acids. CDR3 in amino acids: CATTPYRGSYEQYF. Here the CDR3 DNA reads TGTGCCACCACACCGTACAGGGGCTCCTACGAGCAGTACTTC.

This rearrangement joins TRBV25-1 to TRBJ2-6, with a tentative D call TRBD2 (5 bases). Trimming cost V 0 bases and J 2 bases, with 14 bases left between them. Germline V CDR1 and CDR2: MGHDK, SYGVNS. This CDR3 comprises 18 residues. The CDR3 protein is CASSEYRWEMAGANVLTF. CDR3 DNA sequence: TGTGCCAGCAGTGAATATAGATGGGAGATGGCTGGGGCCAACGTCCTGACTTTC.

This clone was seen only once. The chain combines TRBV27 with TRBJ2-3; 8 bases line up with TRBD2. The CDR3 sequence is 14 residues long. V trimming: 4 bases; J trimming: 5 bases; junction bases outside the gene matches: 5. Germline V gene sequence: CDR1 MNHEY, CDR2 SMNVEV (reference sequence). CDR3 in DNA: TGTGCCAGCAGTTCCCGCGGGGGGCGAGATACGCAGTATTTT. The encoded protein is CASSSRGGRDTQYF.

The V gene is TRBV5-4, the J gene TRBJ2-7, with 9 bases matching TRBD2. Germline CDR1 reads SGHNT; CDR2 reads YYREEE (reference sequence). The junction had 8 bases not matched to a gene; V was cut back by 2 bases and J by 5 bases. The CDR3 length is 15 residues. The CDR3 coding sequence is TGTGCCAGCAGCTTCTCTGCGGGAGGGCGCGACGAGCAGTACTTC. Amino acids: CASSFSAGGRDEQYF.

V usage is TRBV11-2 and J usage is TRBJ2-7; D is perhaps TRBD2 (7 bases). Germline V CDR1 and CDR2: SGHAT, FQNNGV. This CDR3 region has 15 residues. V lost 5 bases and J 4 bases, leaving 18 bases between the germline ends. CDR3 region: CASSPQGGGLYEQYF. CDR3 coding DNA: TGTGCCAGCAGCCCCCAGGGCGGGGGCCTATACGAGCAGTACTTC.

This clone has a single count. This chain links TRBV11-3 with TRBJ2-1, with 10 bases identical to TRBD2. Unmatched junction bases numbered 8, after V lost 5 bases and J lost 10 bases. CDR1 is SGHNT, CDR2 YENEEA, per germline. The CDR3 totals 14 residues. The CDR3 here is CASSPSGSSFEQFF. CDR3 coding DNA: TGTGCCAGCAGCCCTAGCGGGAGCTCATTCGAGCAGTTCTTC.

V is TRBV27 and J is TRBJ2-7; TRBD2 aligns across 7 bases. V lost 0 bases, J lost 6 bases, and 2 bases stayed unmatched. This CDR3 has 13 amino acids. CDR1 and CDR2 from the germline V gene are MNHEY and SMNVEV (reference sequence). The CDR3: CASSLSLAAEQYF. CDR3 DNA sequence: TGTGCCAGCAGTTTATCCCTAGCGGCCGAGCAGTACTTC.

This clone showed up just once. The chain has TRBV6-1 and TRBJ2-1; the D call may be TRBD1 or TRBD2 (5 bases each). This CDR3 is built from 14 residues. The V gene lost 7 bases and the J gene lost 4 bases, with 14 bases spanning the gap. Germline V CDR1 and CDR2: MNHNS, SASEGT. The CDR3 is CASMGLGRYNEQFF. CDR3 nucleotides: TGTGCCAGCATGGGGTTGGGACGGTACAATGAGCAGTTCTTC.

This chain uses TRBV7-6 with TRBJ2-1; D gene uncertain. Germline V gene data show CDR1 as SGHVS and CDR2 as FNYEAQ. This CDR3 contains 14 residues. Trimming left V 5 bases short and J 3 bases short, with 11 bases between. The CDR3 nucleotides are TGTGCCAGCAGCGATCGCCGGGTCTACAATGAGCAGTTCTTC. Translating gives CASSDRRVYNEQFF. Filled out from reference TRBV7-6 and TRBJ2-1, the complete variable domain reads GAGVSQSPRYKVTKRGQDVALRCDPISGHVSLYWYRQALGQGPEFLTYFNYEAQQDKSGLPNDRFSAERPEGSISTLTIQRTEQRDSAMYRCASSDRRVYNEQFFGPGTRLTVL.